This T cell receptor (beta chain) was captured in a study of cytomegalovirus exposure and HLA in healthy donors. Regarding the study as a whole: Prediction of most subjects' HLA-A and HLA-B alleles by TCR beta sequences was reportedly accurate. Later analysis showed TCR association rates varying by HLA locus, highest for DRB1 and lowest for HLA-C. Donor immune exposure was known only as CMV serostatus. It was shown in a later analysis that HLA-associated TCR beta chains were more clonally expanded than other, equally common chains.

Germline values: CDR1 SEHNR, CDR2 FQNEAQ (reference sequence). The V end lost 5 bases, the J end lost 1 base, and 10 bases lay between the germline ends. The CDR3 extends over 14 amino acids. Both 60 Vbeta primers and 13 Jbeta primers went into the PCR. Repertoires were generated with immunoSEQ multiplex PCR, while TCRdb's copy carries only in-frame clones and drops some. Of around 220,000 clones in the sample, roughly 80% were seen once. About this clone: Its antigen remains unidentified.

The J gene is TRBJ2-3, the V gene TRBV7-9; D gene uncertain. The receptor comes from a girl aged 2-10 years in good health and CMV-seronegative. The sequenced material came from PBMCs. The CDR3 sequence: CASSQFMGTDTQYF. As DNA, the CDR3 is TGTGCCAGCAGCCAGTTCATGGGCACAGATACGCAGTATTTT.